This record looks at one TCR beta chain sequence and its context. Germline assignment: CDR1 GTSNPN and CDR2 SVGIG (reference sequence). V was trimmed by 0 bases and J by 4 bases, leaving 15 bases between them. The CDR3 covers 15 residues. Produced via immunoSEQ multiplex PCR; TCRdb's table is partial and in-frame only. The data contain 55,000 to 70,000 clones, less than 90% of them singletons. The sample belongs to a study of OX40 agonist ivuxolimab in advanced cancers. Study information: Checkpoint inhibitors had been given previously to under 50% of patients.

This TCR came from an adult with an advanced solid tumor such as melanoma, head and neck, liver or kidney cancer. The material was CD4+ or CD8+ T cells sorted from blood, obtained in a trial of the OX40 agonist ivuxolimab. The rearrangement links TRBV30 to TRBJ1-2; a weak D match, TRBD1 (5 bases). CDR3 DNA: TGTGCCTGGAGTGTAGGGTCCGGGGGGGGCTATGGCTACACCTTC. Its translation is CAWSVGSGGGYGYTF.